This T cell receptor beta chain was sequenced for a study of cytomegalovirus exposure and HLA in healthy donors. Overall study results and limits: Prediction of most subjects' HLA-A and HLA-B alleles by TCR beta sequences was reportedly accurate. For cytomegalovirus status, the classifier reportedly gave diagnoses with high specificity and sensitivity.

The PCR made use of 60 Vbeta and 13 Jbeta primers. Original data processing: Later, some 79 million unique TCR beta chains were counted in an analysis, and about 10 million of them were shared. The method was immunoSEQ multiplex PCR; TCRdb's version includes in-frame clones alone and lacks a portion of them. V and J calls and clone size are as listed in that table; D and trimming were resolved from the DNA. The repertoire holds around 200,000 clones, with approximately 79% as singletons. This CDR3 contains 14 residues. V shed 4 bases, J shed 5 bases, and the junction held 7 bases outside the gene matches. Germline values: CDR1 MNHEY, CDR2 SMNVEV (reference sequence). Concerning this clone: Its antigen remains unidentified.

Material: PBMCs. This receptor was obtained from a male donor in good health and CMV-seronegative. The chain employs TRBV27 and TRBJ1-2; 7 bases match TRBD1. The CDR3 DNA follows: TGTGCCAGCAGTTCACCGGGACAGAGATATGGCTACACCTTC. This gives the protein CASSSPGQRYGYTF.